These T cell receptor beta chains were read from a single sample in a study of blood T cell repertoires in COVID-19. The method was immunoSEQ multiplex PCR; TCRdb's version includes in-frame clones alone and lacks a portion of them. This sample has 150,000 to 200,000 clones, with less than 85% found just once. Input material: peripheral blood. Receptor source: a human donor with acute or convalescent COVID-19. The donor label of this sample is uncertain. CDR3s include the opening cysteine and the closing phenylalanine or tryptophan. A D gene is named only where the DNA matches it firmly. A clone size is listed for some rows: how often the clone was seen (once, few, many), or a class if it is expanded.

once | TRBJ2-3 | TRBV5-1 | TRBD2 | TGCGCCAGCAGCTACCGACCGGGACTAAGCACAGATACGCAGTATTTT | CASSYRPGLSTDTQYF
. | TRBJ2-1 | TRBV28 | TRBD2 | TGTGCCAGCAGTTTGCAAACCGGACTAGCGGGCCATCCGGGCAATGAGCAGTTCTTC | CASSLQTGLAGHPGNEQFF
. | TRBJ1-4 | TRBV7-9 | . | TGTGCCAGCGGGACTCGCAGGAGCAATGAAAAACTGTTTTTT | CASGTRRSNEKLFF
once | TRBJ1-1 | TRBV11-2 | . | TGTGCCAGCAGCCGCGGGGGGCAGAGAAACACTGAAGCTTTCTTT | CASSRGGQRNTEAFF
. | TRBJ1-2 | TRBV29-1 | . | TGCAGCGTTGGGGGAGGGGAGGGCTATGGCTACACCTTC | CSVGGGEGYGYTF
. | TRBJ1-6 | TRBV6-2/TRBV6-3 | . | TGTGCCAGCAGCCACGAACAGGGTGCCAGACTGGATTTCTATAATTCACCCCTCCACTTT | CASSHEQGARLDFYNSPLHF
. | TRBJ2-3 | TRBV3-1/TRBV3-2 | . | TGTGCCAGCAGCCCGAGCACAGATACGCAGTATTTT | CASSPSTDTQYF
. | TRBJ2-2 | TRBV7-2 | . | TGTGCCAGCAGCTTAGGCGGCAGCCCCGGGGAGCTGTTTTTT | CASSLGGSPGELFF
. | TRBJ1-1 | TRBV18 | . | TGTGCCAGCTCACTATCGGACAGGAACACTGAAGCTTTCTTT | CASSLSDRNTEAFF
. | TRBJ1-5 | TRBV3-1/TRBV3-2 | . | TGTGCCAGCAGCCAGGAGAGATCCAGCAATCAGCCCCAGCATTTT | CASSQERSSNQPQHF
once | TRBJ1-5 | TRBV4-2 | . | TGTGCCAGCAGCCAAGAGCCAGGGATGGGCGGCAATCAGCCCCAGCATTTT | CASSQEPGMGGNQPQHF
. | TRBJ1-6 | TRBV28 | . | TGTGCCAGCAGTACAGGAGGGCTGCAGTCACCCCTCCACTTT | CASSTGGLQSPLHF
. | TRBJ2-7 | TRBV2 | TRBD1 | TGTGCCAGCACCGGGACAGCCTACTACGAGCAGTACTTC | CASTGTAYYEQYF
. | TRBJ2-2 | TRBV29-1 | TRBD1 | TGCAGCGTTGAATTGCGGGGACAGGGGCGCACCGGGGAGCTGTTTTTT | CSVELRGQGRTGELFF
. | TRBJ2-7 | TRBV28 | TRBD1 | TGTGCCAGCAGTTCCCACAGGGGGTCGAAGGCCGAGCAGTACTTC | CASSSHRGSKAEQYF
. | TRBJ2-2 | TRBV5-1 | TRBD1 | TGCGCCAGCAGCTTCCGGACAGGGGGCAACACCGGGGAGCTGTTTTTT | CASSFRTGGNTGELFF
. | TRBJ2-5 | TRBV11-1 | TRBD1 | TGTGCCAGCAGCTTCCCGGGACAGGGGGGGACCCAGTACTTC | CASSFPGQGGTQYF
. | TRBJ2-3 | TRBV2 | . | TGTGCCAGCAGTGCCTGGACTGGCAGGGATACGCAGTATTTT | CASSAWTGRDTQYF
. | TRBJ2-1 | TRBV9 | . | TGTGCCAGCAGCGTAGAACTTAGAAGCGGCCGTCCTATTGAGCAGTTCTTC | CASSVELRSGRPIEQFF
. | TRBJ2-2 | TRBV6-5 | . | TGTGCCAGCCGCGAGGGTATCACCGGGGAGCTGTTTTTT | CASREGITGELFF
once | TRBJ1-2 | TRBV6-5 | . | TGTGCCAGCACCATGGGCGCGTTTGAGAACTATGGCTACACCTTC | CASTMGAFENYGYTF
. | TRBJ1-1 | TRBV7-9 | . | TGTGCCAGCAGCCTGGCAGGATCAATGAACACTGAAGCTTTCTTT | CASSLAGSMNTEAFF